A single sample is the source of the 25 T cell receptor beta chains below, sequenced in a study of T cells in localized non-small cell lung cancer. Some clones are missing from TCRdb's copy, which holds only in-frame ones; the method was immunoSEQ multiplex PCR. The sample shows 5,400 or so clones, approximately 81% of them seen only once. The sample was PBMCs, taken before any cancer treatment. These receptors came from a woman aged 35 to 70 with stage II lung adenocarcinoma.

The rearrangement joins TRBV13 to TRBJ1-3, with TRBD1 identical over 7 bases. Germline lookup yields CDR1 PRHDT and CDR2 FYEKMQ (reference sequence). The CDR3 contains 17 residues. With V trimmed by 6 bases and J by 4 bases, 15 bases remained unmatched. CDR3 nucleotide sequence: TGTGCCAGCAGTTTGGAAACATTAACAGGGGCCGGAAACACCATATATTTT. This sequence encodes CASSLETLTGAGNTIYF.

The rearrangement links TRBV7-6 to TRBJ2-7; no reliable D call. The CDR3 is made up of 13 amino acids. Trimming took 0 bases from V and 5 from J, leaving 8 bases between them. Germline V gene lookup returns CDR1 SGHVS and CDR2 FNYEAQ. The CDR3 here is CASSLAWADEQYF. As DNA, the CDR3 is TGTGCCAGCAGCTTAGCTTGGGCGGACGAGCAGTACTTC.

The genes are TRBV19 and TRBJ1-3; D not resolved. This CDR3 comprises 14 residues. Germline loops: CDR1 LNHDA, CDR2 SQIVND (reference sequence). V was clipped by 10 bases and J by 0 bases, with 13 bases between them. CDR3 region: CATGSVYSGNTIYF. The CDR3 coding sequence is TGTGCCACTGGGTCCGTTTACTCTGGAAACACCATATATTTT. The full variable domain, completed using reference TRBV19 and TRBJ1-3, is DGGITQSPKYLFRKEGQNVTLSCEQNLNHDAMYWYRQDPGQGLRLIYYSQIVNDFQKGDIAEGYSVSREKKESFPLTVTSAQKNPTAFYLCATGSVYSGNTIYFGEGSWLTVV.

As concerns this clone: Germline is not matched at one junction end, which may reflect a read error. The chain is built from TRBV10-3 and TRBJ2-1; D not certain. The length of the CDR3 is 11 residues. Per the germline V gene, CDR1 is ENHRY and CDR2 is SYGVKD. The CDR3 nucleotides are TGTGCCAGCAGTCTGACGGAGGAGCAGTTCTTC. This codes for CASSLTEEQFF.

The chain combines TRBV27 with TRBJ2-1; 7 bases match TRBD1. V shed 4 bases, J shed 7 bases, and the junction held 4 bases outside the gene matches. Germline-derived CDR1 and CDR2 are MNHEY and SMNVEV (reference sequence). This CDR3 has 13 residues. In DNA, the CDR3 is TGTGCCAGCAGTTCACAGGGGTGGAATGAGCAGTTCTTC. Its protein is CASSSQGWNEQFF.

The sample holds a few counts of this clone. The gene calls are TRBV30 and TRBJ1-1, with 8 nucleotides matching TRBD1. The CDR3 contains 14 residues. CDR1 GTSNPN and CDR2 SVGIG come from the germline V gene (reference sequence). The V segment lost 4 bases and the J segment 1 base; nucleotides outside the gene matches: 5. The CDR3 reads CAWTQGQGNTEAFF. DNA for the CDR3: TGTGCCTGGACCCAAGGACAGGGGAACACTGAAGCTTTCTTT.

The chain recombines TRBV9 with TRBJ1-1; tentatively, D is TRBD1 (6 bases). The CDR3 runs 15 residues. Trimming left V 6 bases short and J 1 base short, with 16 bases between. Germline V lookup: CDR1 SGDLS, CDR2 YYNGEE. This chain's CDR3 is CASTPLLQGNTEAFF. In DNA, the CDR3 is TGTGCCAGCACCCCTCTTTTACAGGGGAACACTGAAGCTTTCTTT.

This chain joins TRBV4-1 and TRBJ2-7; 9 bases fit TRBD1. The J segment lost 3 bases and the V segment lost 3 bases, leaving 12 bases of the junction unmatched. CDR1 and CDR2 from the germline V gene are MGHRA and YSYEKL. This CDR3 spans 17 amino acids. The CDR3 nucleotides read TGCGCCAGCAGCCAGAGGTCGACGGGACAGGGCGACTACGAGCAGTACTTC. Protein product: CASSQRSTGQGDYEQYF.

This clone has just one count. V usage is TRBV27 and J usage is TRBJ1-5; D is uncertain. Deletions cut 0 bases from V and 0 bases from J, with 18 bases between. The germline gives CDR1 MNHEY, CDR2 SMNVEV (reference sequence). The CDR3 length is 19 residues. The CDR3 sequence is CASSLSARSEEYSNQPQHF. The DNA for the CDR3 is TGTGCCAGCAGTTTATCAGCGCGGTCGGAGGAATATAGCAATCAGCCCCAGCATTTT.

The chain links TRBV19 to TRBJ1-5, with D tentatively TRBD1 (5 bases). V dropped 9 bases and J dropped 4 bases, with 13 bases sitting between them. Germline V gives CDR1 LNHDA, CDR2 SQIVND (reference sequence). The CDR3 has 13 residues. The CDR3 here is CASSDSRNQPQHF. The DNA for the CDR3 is TGTGCCAGCTCAGACAGTCGAAATCAGCCCCAGCATTTT. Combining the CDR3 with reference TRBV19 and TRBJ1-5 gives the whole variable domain DGGITQSPKYLFRKEGQNVTLSCEQNLNHDAMYWYRQDPGQGLRLIYYSQIVNDFQKGDIAEGYSVSREKKESFPLTVTSAQKNPTAFYLCASSDSRNQPQHFGDGTRLSIL.

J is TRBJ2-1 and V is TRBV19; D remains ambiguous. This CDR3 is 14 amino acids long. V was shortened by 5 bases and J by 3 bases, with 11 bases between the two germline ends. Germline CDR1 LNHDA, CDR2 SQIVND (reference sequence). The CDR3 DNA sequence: TGTGCCAGTAGTCGTGGGGTGGGCTACAATGAGCAGTTCTTC. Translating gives CASSRGVGYNEQFF.

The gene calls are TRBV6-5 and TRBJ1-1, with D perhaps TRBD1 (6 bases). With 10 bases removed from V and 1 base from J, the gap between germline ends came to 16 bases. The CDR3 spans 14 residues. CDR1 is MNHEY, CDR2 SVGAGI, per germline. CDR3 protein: CATKGGQKNTEAFF. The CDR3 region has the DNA TGTGCCACCAAGGGGGGTCAGAAGAACACTGAAGCTTTCTTT.

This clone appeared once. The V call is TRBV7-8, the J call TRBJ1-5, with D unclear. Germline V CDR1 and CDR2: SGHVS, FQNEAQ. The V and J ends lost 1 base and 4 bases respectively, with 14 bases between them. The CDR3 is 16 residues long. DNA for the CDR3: TGTGCCAGCAGCTTAGGTCGGCTCCTTGTTAATCAGCCCCAGCATTTT. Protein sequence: CASSLGRLLVNQPQHF.

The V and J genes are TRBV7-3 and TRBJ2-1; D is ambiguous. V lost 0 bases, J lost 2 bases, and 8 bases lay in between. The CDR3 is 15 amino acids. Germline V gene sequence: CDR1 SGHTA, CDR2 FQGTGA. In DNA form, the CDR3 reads TGTGCCAGCAGCTTAACAGGGAACCCCTACAATGAGCAGTTCTTC. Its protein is CASSLTGNPYNEQFF.

The CDR3 DNA reads TGCAGCGTGGGGGGTAACTATGGCTACACCTTC. The encoded protein is CSVGGNYGYTF. The chain combines TRBV29-1 with TRBJ1-2; D is perhaps TRBD1 (5 bases). This CDR3 spans 11 amino acids. V lost 6 bases to trimming and J lost 1 base, with 6 bases between them. Germline V lookup: CDR1 SQVTM, CDR2 ANQGSEA.

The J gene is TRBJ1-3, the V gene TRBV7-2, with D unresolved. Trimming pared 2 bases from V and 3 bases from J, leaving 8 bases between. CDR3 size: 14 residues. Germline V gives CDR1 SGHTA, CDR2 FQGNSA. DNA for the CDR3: TGTGCCAGCAGCTTACCAGCTAATGGAAACACCATATATTTT. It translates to CASSLPANGNTIYF.

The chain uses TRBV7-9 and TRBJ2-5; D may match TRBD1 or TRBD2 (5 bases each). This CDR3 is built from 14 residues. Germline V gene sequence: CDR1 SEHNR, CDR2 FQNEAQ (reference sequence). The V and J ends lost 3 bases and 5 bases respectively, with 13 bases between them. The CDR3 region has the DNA TGTGCCAGCAGCTTTTCTGGGGGATTTGAGACCCAGTACTTC. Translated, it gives CASSFSGGFETQYF. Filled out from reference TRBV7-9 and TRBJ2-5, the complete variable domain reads DTGVSQNPRHKITKRGQNVTFRCDPISEHNRLYWYRQTLGQGPEFLTYFQNEAQLEKSRLLSDRFSAERPKGSFSTLEIQRTEQGDSAMYLCASSFSGGFETQYFGPGTRLLVL.

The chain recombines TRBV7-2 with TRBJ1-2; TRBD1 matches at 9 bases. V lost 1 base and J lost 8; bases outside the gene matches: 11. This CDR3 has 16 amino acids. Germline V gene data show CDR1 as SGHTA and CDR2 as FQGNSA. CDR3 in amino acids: CASSLGSGTGMDGYTF. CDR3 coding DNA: TGTGCCAGCAGCTTAGGATCTGGGACAGGGATGGACGGCTACACCTTC. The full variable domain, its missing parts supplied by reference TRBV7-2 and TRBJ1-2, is GAGVSQSPSNKVTEKGKDVELRCDPISGHTALYWYRQSLGQGLEFLIYFQGNSAPDKSGLPSDRFSAERTGGSVSTLTIQRTQQEDSAVYLCASSLGSGTGMDGYTFGSGTRLTVV.

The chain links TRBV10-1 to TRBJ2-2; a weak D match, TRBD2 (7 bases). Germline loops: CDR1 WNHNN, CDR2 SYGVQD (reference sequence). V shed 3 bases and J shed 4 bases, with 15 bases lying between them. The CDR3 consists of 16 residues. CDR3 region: CASSEGGASVTGELFF. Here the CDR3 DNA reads TGCGCCAGCAGTGAAGGGGGGGCGTCGGTCACCGGGGAGCTGTTTTTT.

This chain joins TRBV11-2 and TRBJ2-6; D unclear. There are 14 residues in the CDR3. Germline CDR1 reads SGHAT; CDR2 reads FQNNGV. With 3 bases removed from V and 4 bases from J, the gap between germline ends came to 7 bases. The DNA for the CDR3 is TGTGCCAGCAGCTTTGGCCCCGGGGCCAACGTCCTGACTTTC. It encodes CASSFGPGANVLTF.

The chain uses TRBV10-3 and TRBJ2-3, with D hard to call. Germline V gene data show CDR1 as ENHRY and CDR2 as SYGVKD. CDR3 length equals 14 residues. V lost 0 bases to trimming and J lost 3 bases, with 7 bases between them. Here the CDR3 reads CAISESPRTDTQYF. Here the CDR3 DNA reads TGTGCCATCAGTGAGTCGCCAAGGACAGATACGCAGTATTTT.

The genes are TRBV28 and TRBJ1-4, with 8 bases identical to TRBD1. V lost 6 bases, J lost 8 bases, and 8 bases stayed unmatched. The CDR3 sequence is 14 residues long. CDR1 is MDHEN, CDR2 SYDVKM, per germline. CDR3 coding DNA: TGTGCCAGCAGGAGGACAGGGATCGGCGAAAAACTGTTTTTT. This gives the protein CASRRTGIGEKLFF.

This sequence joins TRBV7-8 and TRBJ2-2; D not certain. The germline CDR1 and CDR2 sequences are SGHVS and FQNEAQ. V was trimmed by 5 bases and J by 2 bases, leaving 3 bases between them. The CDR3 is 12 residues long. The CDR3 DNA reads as TGTGCCAGCAGCAAAAACACCGGGGAGCTGTTTTTT. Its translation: CASSKNTGELFF.

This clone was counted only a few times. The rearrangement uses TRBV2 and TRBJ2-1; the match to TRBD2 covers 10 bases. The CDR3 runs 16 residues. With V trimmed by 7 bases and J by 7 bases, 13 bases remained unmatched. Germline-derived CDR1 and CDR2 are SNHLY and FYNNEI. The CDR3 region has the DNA TGTGCCAGCAAGCGGAGAGGGACTAGCGCCTTTAATGAGCAGTTCTTC. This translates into CASKRRGTSAFNEQFF.

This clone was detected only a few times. DNA of the CDR3: TGTGCCAGCAGCATTTTCCCGGGACTAGCGGGGACAGGTAATGAGCAGTTCTTC. It encodes CASSIFPGLAGTGNEQFF. The V call is TRBV7-9, the J call TRBJ2-1, with TRBD2 matching over 13 bases. This CDR3 region has 18 residues. CDR1 is SEHNR, CDR2 FQNEAQ, per germline (reference sequence). Losses at the gene ends were 5 bases for V and 7 bases for J; bases not matched to a gene: 14.